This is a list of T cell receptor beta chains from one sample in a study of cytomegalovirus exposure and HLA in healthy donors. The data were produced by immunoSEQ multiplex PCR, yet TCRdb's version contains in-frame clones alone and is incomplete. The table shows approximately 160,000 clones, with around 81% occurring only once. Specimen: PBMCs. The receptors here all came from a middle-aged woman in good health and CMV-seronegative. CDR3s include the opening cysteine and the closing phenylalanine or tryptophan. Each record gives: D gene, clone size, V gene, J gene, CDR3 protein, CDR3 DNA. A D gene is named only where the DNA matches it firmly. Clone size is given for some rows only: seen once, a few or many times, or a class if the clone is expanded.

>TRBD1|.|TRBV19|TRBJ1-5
CASTDRGLQPQHF
TGTGCCAGTACTGACAGGGGGCTCCAGCCCCAGCATTTT
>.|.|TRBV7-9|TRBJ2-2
CASSWTQGNTGELFF
TGTGCCAGCAGCTGGACCCAGGGGAACACCGGGGAGCTGTTTTTT
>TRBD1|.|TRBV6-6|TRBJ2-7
CASSYSRDRYEQYF
TGTGCCAGCAGTTACTCACGGGACAGATACGAGCAGTACTTC
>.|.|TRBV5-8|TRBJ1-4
CASSLVGRLF
TGTGCCAGCAGCTTGGTCGGGAGACTTTTT
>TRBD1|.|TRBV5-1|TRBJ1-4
CASSSQGAIATNEKLFF
TGCGCCAGCAGCAGTCAGGGGGCTATTGCAACTAATGAAAAACTGTTTTTT
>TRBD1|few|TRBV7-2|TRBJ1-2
CASSLGGQASRDGYTF
TGTGCCAGCAGCTTAGGCGGACAGGCGAGTCGGGATGGCTACACCTTC
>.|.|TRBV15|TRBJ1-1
CATSTKSSGMAFF
TGTGCCACTAGCACCAAGAGCTCAGGGATGGCTTTCTTT
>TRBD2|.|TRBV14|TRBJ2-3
CASSQDLIAGGLYTQYF
TGTGCCAGCAGCCAAGATCTGATAGCGGGAGGGCTCTATACGCAGTATTTT
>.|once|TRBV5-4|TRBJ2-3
CASSLALGGGPPDTQYF
TGTGCCAGCAGCTTGGCCCTAGGGGGAGGGCCCCCAGATACGCAGTATTTT
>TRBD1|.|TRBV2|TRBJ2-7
CASSAPRTGSYEQYF
TGTGCCAGCAGCGCACCGCGGACAGGCTCCTACGAGCAGTACTTC
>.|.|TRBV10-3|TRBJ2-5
CAISGSWETQYF
TGTGCCATCAGTGGGAGCTGGGAGACCCAGTACTTC
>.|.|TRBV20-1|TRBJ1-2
CSASEGYGYTF
TGCAGTGCTTCCGAGGGCTATGGCTACACCTTC
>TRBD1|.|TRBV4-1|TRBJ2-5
CASSQLHMGQGAKETQYF
TGCGCCAGCAGCCAACTTCACATGGGACAGGGGGCGAAAGAGACCCAGTACTTC
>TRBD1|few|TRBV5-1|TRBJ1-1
CASSLQGALEAFF
TGCGCCAGCAGCTTACAGGGGGCTCTTGAAGCTTTCTTT
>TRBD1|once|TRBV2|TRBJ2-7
CASGTGLSYEQYF
TGTGCCAGTGGGACAGGCCTCTCCTACGAGCAGTACTTC
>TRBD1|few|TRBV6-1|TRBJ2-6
CASRTGGSGANVLTF
TGTGCCAGCAGAACAGGGGGCTCTGGGGCCAACGTCCTGACTTTC
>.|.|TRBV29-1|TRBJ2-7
CSASNRDEQYF
TGCAGCGCAAGTAACAGGGACGAGCAGTACTTC
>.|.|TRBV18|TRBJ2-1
CASSPQGGEQFF
TGTGCCAGCTCACCGCAGGGAGGTGAGCAGTTCTTC
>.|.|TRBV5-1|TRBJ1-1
CASSFRAGENTEAFF
TGCGCCAGCAGCTTTCGGGCGGGGGAGAACACTGAAGCTTTCTTT
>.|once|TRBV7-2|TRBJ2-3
CASSRRGQLTDTQYF
TGTGCCAGCAGCCGGCGAGGACAGCTCACAGATACGCAGTATTTT
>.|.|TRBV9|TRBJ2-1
CASSGAERAYNEQFF
TGTGCCAGCAGCGGAGCGGAACGGGCCTACAATGAGCAGTTCTTC
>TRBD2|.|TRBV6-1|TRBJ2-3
CASSPLAGDTDTQYF
TGTGCCAGCAGTCCCCTAGCGGGAGATACAGATACGCAGTATTTT
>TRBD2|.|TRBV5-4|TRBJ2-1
CASSASSGNYNEQFF
TGTGCCAGCAGCGCATCTAGCGGGAACTACAATGAGCAGTTCTTC
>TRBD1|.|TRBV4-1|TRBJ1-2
CASSRGQGEVYGYTF
TGCGCCAGCAGCCGAGGACAGGGGGAAGTCTATGGCTACACCTTC
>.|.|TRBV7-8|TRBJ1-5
CASSLAGGVQPQHF
TGTGCCAGCAGCTTAGCGGGGGGAGTGCAGCCCCAGCATTTT
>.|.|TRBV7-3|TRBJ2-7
CASSMRNSYEQYF
TGTGCCAGCAGCATGAGAAACTCCTACGAGCAGTACTTC
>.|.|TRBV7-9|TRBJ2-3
CASTFVTDTQYF
TGTGCCAGCACCTTCGTCACAGATACGCAGTATTTT
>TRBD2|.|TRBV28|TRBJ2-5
CASGGAGGLKTQYF
TGTGCCAGCGGCGGAGCGGGAGGGTTGAAGACCCAGTACTTC
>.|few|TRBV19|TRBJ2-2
CASTRLEGQVFTGELFF
TGTGCCAGTACAAGGTTAGAGGGACAAGTCTTCACCGGGGAGCTGTTTTTT
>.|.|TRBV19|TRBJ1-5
CASSNGGSRGTVLNQPQHF
TGTGCCAGTAGTAACGGTGGTTCGAGGGGGACCGTCCTGAATCAGCCCCAGCATTTT
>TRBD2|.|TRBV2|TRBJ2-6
CASSEMGGSSGANVLTF
TGTGCCAGCAGTGAAATGGGGGGGTCCTCTGGGGCCAACGTCCTGACTTTC
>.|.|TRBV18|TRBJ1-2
CASSPIPFLTGKAGYTF
TGTGCCAGCTCACCGATCCCGTTTCTAACAGGGAAGGCTGGCTACACCTTC
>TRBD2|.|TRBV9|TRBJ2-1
CASSALAGVGGEQFF
TGTGCCAGCAGCGCACTAGCGGGAGTAGGGGGTGAGCAGTTCTTC
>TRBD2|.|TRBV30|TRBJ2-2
CASFSGSGELFF
TGTGCCTCGTTTAGCGGGAGTGGGGAGCTGTTTTTT
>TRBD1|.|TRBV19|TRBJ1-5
CASSLGTGREQPQHF
TGTGCCAGTAGCCTTGGGACAGGAAGAGAACAGCCCCAGCATTTT
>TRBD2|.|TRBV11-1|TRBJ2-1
CASSPTSGSSYNEQFF
TGTGCCAGCAGCCCGACTAGCGGGAGCTCCTACAATGAGCAGTTCTTC
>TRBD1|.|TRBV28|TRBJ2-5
CASSTTGGKTETQYF
TGTGCCAGCAGTACCACAGGGGGCAAGACGGAGACCCAGTACTTC
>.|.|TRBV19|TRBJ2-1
CASSIPGNEQFF
TGTGCCAGTAGTATACCGGGTAATGAGCAGTTCTTC
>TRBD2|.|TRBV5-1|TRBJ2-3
CASSSGLAGGSDTQYF
TGCGCCAGCAGCTCGGGACTAGCGGGAGGGTCTGATACGCAGTATTTT
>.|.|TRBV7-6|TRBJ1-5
CASSSREGQPQHF
TGTGCCAGCAGCTCCCGGGAGGGTCAGCCCCAGCATTTT
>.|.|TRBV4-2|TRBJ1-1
CASSQIGFSGGEMNTEAFF
TGTGCCAGCAGCCAAATCGGGTTCTCCGGGGGAGAAATGAACACTGAAGCTTTCTTT
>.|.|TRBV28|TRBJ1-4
CASSSRGEKLFF
TGTGCCAGCAGTTCGAGAGGGGAAAAACTGTTTTTT
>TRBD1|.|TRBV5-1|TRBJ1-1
CASSFGDRQNTEAFF
TGCGCCAGCAGCTTTGGGGACAGGCAAAACACTGAAGCTTTCTTT
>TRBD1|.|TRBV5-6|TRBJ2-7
CASSWGIGTVSYEQYF
TGTGCCAGCAGCTGGGGGATCGGGACAGTCTCCTACGAGCAGTACTTC
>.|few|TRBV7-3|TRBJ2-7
CASSLTGASGQYEQYF
TGTGCCAGCAGCTTAACGGGCGCTAGCGGACAGTACGAGCAGTACTTC
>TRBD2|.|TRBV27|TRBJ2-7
CASSDGAGGVEQYF
TGTGCCAGCAGTGATGGGGCGGGAGGTGTCGAGCAGTACTTC
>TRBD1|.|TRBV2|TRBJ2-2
CASSVDRGNTGELFF
TGTGCCAGCAGTGTAGACAGGGGGAACACCGGGGAGCTGTTTTTT
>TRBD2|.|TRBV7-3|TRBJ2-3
CASSSMPRLARGDTQYF
TGTGCCAGCAGCTCAATGCCCAGACTAGCCAGAGGGGATACGCAGTATTTT
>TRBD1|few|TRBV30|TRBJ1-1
CAWSGQGARDTEAFF
TGTGCCTGGAGTGGCCAGGGGGCCCGGGACACTGAAGCTTTCTTT
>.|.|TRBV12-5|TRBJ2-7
CASGLDQYFKRQYF
TGTGCTAGTGGTTTGGACCAATACTTCAAACGGCAGTACTTC
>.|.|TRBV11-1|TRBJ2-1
CASSLGGSPYNEQFF
TGTGCCAGCAGCTTAGGAGGGAGCCCCTACAATGAGCAGTTCTTC
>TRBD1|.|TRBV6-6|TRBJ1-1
CASRFPGQGGGTEAFF
TGTGCCAGCAGATTCCCCGGACAGGGGGGGGGCACTGAAGCTTTCTTT
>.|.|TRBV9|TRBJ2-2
CASSVLQGGTGELFF
TGTGCCAGCAGCGTACTTCAGGGCGGAACCGGGGAGCTGTTTTTT
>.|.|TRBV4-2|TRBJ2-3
CASSQVALMTGSDTQYF
TGTGCCAGCAGCCAGGTCGCCTTAATGACAGGTTCCGATACGCAGTATTTT
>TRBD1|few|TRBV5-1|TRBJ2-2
CASRLAVGTGSTGELFF
TGCGCCAGCAGACTGGCGGTAGGGACAGGGTCCACCGGGGAGCTGTTTTTT